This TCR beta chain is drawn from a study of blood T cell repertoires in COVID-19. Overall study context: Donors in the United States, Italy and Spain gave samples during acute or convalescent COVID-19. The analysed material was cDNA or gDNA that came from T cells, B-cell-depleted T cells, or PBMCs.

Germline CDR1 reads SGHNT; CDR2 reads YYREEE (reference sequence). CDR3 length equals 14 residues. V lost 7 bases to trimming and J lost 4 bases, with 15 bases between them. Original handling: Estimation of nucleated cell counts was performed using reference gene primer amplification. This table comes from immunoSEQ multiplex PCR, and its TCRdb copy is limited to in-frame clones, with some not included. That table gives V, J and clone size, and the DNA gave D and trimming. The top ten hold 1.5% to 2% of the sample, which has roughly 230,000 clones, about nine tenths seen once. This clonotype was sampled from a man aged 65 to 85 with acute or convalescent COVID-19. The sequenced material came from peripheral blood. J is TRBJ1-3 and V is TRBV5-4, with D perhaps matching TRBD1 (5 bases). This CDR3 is CASARDSSGNTIYF. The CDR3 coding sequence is TGTGCCAGCGCCCGAGACAGTTCCGGAAACACCATATATTTT.